The 17 T cell receptor beta chains below were found in one sample sequenced in a study of shared clonotypes between healthy human individuals. In the naive CD8 group, cells lacked CD45RO and were positively selected for CCR7, so terminally differentiated effector memory CD45RA+ cells were left out. Here immunoSEQ multiplex PCR was the method, and the copy in TCRdb shows in-frame clones only, minus some. The sample holds 2 million or so clones, roughly 95% seen once. The sequencing sample was made of naive CD8+ T cells sorted from blood. Source of these receptors: a man between 18 and 35 years old in good health.

To note about this clone: Other DNA sequences in the sample encode the same CDR3. The chain carries TRBV9 and TRBJ2-6; D is unclear. V dropped 0 bases and J dropped 4 bases, with 8 bases sitting between them. Germline values: CDR1 SGDLS, CDR2 YYNGEE. The CDR3 length is 15 residues. In DNA, the CDR3 is TGTGCCAGCAGCGTAGGTGGTGCCGGGGCCAACGTCCTGACTTTC. It encodes CASSVGGAGANVLTF.

V usage is TRBV5-4 and J usage is TRBJ2-5; no definite D call. Germline-derived CDR1 and CDR2 are SGHNT and YYREEE (reference sequence). The CDR3 runs to 13 residues. V was shortened by 1 base and J by 2 bases, with 6 bases between the two germline ends. DNA of the CDR3: TGTGCCAGCAGCTTGACTTATCAAGAGACCCAGTACTTC. It codes for CASSLTYQETQYF.

The V call is TRBV6-5, the J call TRBJ2-5; 7 bases line up with TRBD2. Germline V gene sequence: CDR1 MNHEY, CDR2 SVGAGI. The CDR3 has 14 amino acids. Germline trimming cut 4 bases from V and 2 bases from J; bases unmatched to any gene: 4. Written as DNA, the CDR3 is TGTGCCAGCAGTTCCGGGACTACTCAAGAGACCCAGTACTTC. The encoded protein is CASSSGTTQETQYF.

The chain links TRBV19 to TRBJ2-3; 13 bases line up with TRBD2. The CDR3 consists of 16 residues. With V trimmed by 5 bases and J by 6 bases, 8 bases remained unmatched. Germline V gene data show CDR1 as LNHDA and CDR2 as SQIVND (reference sequence). The CDR3, as DNA: TGTGCCAGTAGTGGCAGGACTAGCGGGAGATCCGATACGCAGTATTTT. It is translated as CASSGRTSGRSDTQYF. Variable domain in full (rest from reference TRBV19 and TRBJ2-3): DGGITQSPKYLFRKEGQNVTLSCEQNLNHDAMYWYRQDPGQGLRLIYYSQIVNDFQKGDIAEGYSVSREKKESFPLTVTSAQKNPTAFYLCASSGRTSGRSDTQYFGPGTRLTVL.

V usage is TRBV15 and J usage is TRBJ2-7; D unresolved. Germline V gives CDR1 LNHNV, CDR2 YYDKDF (reference sequence). This CDR3 contains 14 residues. With 5 bases removed from V and 0 bases from J, the gap between germline ends came to 11 bases. The CDR3 spells CATSWTESSYEQYF. The CDR3 DNA is TGTGCCACCAGCTGGACGGAGAGCTCCTACGAGCAGTACTTC.

This sequence joins TRBV6-1 and TRBJ1-1; no clear D. Trimming pared 0 bases from V and 3 bases from J, leaving 17 bases between. Germline CDR1 reads MNHNS; CDR2 reads SASEGT. The CDR3 sequence is 17 residues long. This CDR3 reads CASSEASVGYGDTEAFF. The CDR3 nucleotides are TGTGCCAGCAGTGAAGCGTCGGTAGGGTATGGCGACACTGAAGCTTTCTTT.

This clone was seen once. The chain recombines TRBV7-9 with TRBJ2-1, with D possibly matching TRBD2 (5 bases). Germline loops: CDR1 SEHNR, CDR2 FQNEAQ (reference sequence). The CDR3 has 14 amino acids. Trimming left V 1 base short and J 9 bases short, with 13 bases between. CDR3 region: CASSLGALRGEQFF. CDR3 in DNA: TGTGCCAGCAGCTTAGGGGCACTACGGGGTGAGCAGTTCTTC.

The rearrangement uses TRBV10-1 and TRBJ2-7, with TRBD1 as a possible D gene (6 bases). There are 11 residues in the CDR3. CDR1 is WNHNN, CDR2 SYGVQD, per germline (reference sequence). V was pared by 6 bases and J by 6 bases, with 9 bases between. The CDR3, as DNA: TGCGCCAGCAGCCAGGGGTTCGAGCAGTACTTC. Translating gives CASSQGFEQYF.

The V and J genes are TRBV7-9 and TRBJ1-6; a possible D gene is TRBD1 (6 bases). The germline gives CDR1 SEHNR, CDR2 FQNEAQ (reference sequence). CDR3 length: 17 amino acids. The V end was cut by 4 bases, the J end by 3 bases, with 16 bases between. The CDR3 reads CASSSTLGGDYNSPLHF. For the CDR3, the DNA is TGTGCCAGCAGCTCCACCCTGGGGGGCGACTATAATTCACCCCTCCACTTT. Full variable domain (rest looked up from reference TRBV7-9 and TRBJ1-6): DTGVSQNPRHKITKRGQNVTFRCDPISEHNRLYWYRQTLGQGPEFLTYFQNEAQLEKSRLLSDRFSAERPKGSFSTLEIQRTEQGDSAMYLCASSSTLGGDYNSPLHFGNGTRLTVT.

Note on this clone: Other DNA sequences from this sample encode an identical CDR3 as well. The chain is built from TRBV5-6 and TRBJ2-1; D not resolved. The CDR3 spans 12 residues. Trimming removed 1 base from V and 4 bases from J, with 3 bases in between. Germline lookup yields CDR1 SGHDT and CDR2 YYEEEE. Here the CDR3 DNA reads TGTGCCAGCAGCTTGCTTTACAATGAGCAGTTCTTC. Translation: CASSLLYNEQFF.

The chain carries TRBV10-2 and TRBJ2-5; no firm D call. The germline CDR1 and CDR2 sequences are WSHSY and SAAADI. V shed 6 bases and J shed 0 bases, with 8 bases lying between them. The CDR3 is made up of 13 amino acids. CDR3 in amino acids: CASRAGHQETQYF. CDR3 nucleotides: TGCGCCAGCAGAGCAGGACACCAAGAGACCCAGTACTTC.

The CDR3 coding sequence is TGCAGCGTTACCACTACCCCGAACACTGAAGCTTTCTTT. Amino acid sequence: CSVTTTPNTEAFF. The chain combines TRBV29-1 with TRBJ1-1; D remains unclear. The CDR3 has 13 residues. Trimming took off 5 bases at V and 1 base at J, with 11 bases between the two ends. The V gene's germline CDR1 is SQVTM and CDR2 ANQGSEA.

The gene calls are TRBV5-1 and TRBJ1-4, with TRBD2 as a possible D gene (5 bases). The DNA end favors TRBJ2-2, so the J call may be wrong. The germline gives CDR1 SGHRS, CDR2 YFSETQ. The CDR3 consists of 11 residues. CDR3 sequence: CASSGGLELFF. The CDR3 DNA reads as TGCGCCAGCAGCGGCGGGCTGGAGCTGTTTTTT.

This clone was seen a single time. The genes are TRBV19 and TRBJ1-1; D unclear. The CDR3 length is 15 residues. V shed 9 bases and J shed 1 base, with 18 bases lying between them. The germline V gene has CDR1 LNHDA and CDR2 SQIVND (reference sequence). CDR3 in amino acids: CASQLSMGTNTEAFF. CDR3 in DNA: TGTGCCAGCCAACTATCCATGGGCACGAACACTGAAGCTTTCTTT.

The V gene is TRBV27, the J gene TRBJ2-1; D may be TRBD2 (6 bases). The CDR3 loop spans 14 amino acids. Germline V gene lookup returns CDR1 MNHEY and CDR2 SMNVEV (reference sequence). The V end was cut by 0 bases, the J end by 6 bases, with 9 bases between. CDR3 coding DNA: TGTGCCAGCAGTTTATCGGAGGGTTCCAATGAGCAGTTCTTC. It specifies CASSLSEGSNEQFF.

Concerning this clone itself: Within the sample, other DNA sequences also encode this same CDR3. The chain joins TRBV5-6 to TRBJ2-2, with D hard to call. This CDR3 has 13 residues. CDR1 is SGHDT and CDR2 is YYEEEE in the germline V gene. The V gene lost 1 base and the J gene lost 3 bases, with 4 bases spanning the gap. The CDR3, as DNA: TGTGCCAGCAGCTTGCCGTACACCGGGGAGCTGTTTTTT. Translating gives CASSLPYTGELFF.

The chain joins TRBV6-5 to TRBJ2-2; no reliable D call. Germline V gene sequence: CDR1 MNHEY, CDR2 SVGAGI. Trimming shortened V by 4 bases and J by 5 bases, and 5 bases separated the two germline ends. The CDR3 is made up of 12 amino acids. The CDR3, as DNA: TGTGCCAGCAGTTCTGTGACCGGGGAGCTGTTTTTT. Protein: CASSSVTGELFF.